These 5 T cell receptor beta chains originate from one sample sequenced in a study of blood T cell repertoires in COVID-19. Here immunoSEQ multiplex PCR was the method, and the copy in TCRdb shows in-frame clones only, minus some. This table holds about 99,000 clones, roughly nine tenths found once. The material sequenced was peripheral blood. Source of these receptors: a woman of 80 years or more in a cohort sampled during active COVID-19.

This clone was detected once. V is TRBV7-9 and J is TRBJ2-3, with 11 positions matching TRBD2. With 5 bases clipped from V and 5 bases from J, the junction kept 6 bases outside the gene matches. The CDR3 totals 15 residues. Germline V gene lookup returns CDR1 SEHNR and CDR2 FQNEAQ (reference sequence). CDR3 sequence reads: CASSLLAGGQDTQYF. In DNA form, the CDR3 reads TGTGCCAGCAGCCTCCTAGCGGGAGGACAAGATACGCAGTATTTT.

The genes are TRBV5-1 and TRBJ2-1, with 8 bases identical to TRBD1. The CDR3 runs 15 residues. Trimming cost V 0 bases and J 2 bases; bases outside gene matches: 1. Germline CDR1 reads SGHRS; CDR2 reads YFSETQ. The CDR3 reads CASSLAGGAYNEQFF. Written as DNA, the CDR3 is TGCGCCAGCAGCTTGGCAGGGGGCGCCTACAATGAGCAGTTCTTC.

Written as DNA, the CDR3 is TGTGCCTGGAGTGACCAAACAGGGTATGGCTACACCTTC. It is translated as CAWSDQTGYGYTF. This chain uses TRBV30 with TRBJ1-2; D might be TRBD1 (6 bases). The CDR3 sequence is 13 residues long. The V end lost 1 base, the J end lost 5 bases, and 11 bases lay between the germline ends. Per germline, CDR1 GTSNPN and CDR2 SVGIG (reference sequence).

This sequence joins TRBV7-3 and TRBJ2-7; 7 bases map to TRBD1. Germline CDR1 reads SGHTA; CDR2 reads FQGTGA. This CDR3 spans 13 amino acids. V shed 1 base and J 6 bases; nucleotides not matched to a gene: 3. CDR3 amino acids: CASSLNRGFEQYF. CDR3 nucleotide sequence: TGTGCCAGCAGCTTAAACAGGGGTTTCGAGCAGTACTTC.

The rearrangement uses TRBV4-1 and TRBJ1-2, with 8 positions matching TRBD1. V shed 3 bases, J shed 6 bases, and the junction held 6 bases outside the gene matches. The CDR3 loop spans 14 amino acids. In germline, CDR1 is MGHRA, CDR2 YSYEKL. CDR3 protein: CASSHIQGDNGYTF. In nucleotides, the CDR3 is TGCGCCAGCAGCCATATACAGGGGGACAATGGCTACACCTTC.